This TCR beta chain was sequenced during a study of breast tumors, draining lymph nodes, adjacent tissues. The trim removed 6 bases at V and 4 bases at J, leaving 5 bases unmatched. Germline V lookup: CDR1 SNHLY, CDR2 FYNNEI. This CDR3 is built from 14 residues. TCRdb analysed the multiplex PCR reads with MiXCR anew, one entry per CDR3 protein. Among around 170,000 distinct CDR3 sequences listed, approximately 33% were seen once. This clonotype was observed many times. The antigen remains unidentified. Samples came from axillary lymph nodes draining the breast cancer. General study points: Tumor TCR diversity was below lymph nodes but above nontumor tissue. Data fit most tumor T cells coming from lymph node, expanding in tumor. Luminal-like breast cancer showed significantly greater tumor-nontumor repertoire similarity than basal-like breast cancer did.

Sequenced sample: axillary lymph node tissue. This receptor was identified in a female donor with breast cancer. Some clones in this sample may be carry-over from other donors' samples. The rearrangement uses TRBV2 and TRBJ1-4; 7 nucleotides agree with TRBD1. This CDR3 is CASRPGQFNEKLFF. The CDR3 nucleotides read TGTGCCAGCAGACCGGGACAGTTTAATGAAAAACTGTTTTTT.